The 28 T cell receptor beta chains given below trace back to one sample, sequenced in a study of Ad26.COV2.S vaccination and SARS-CoV-2 variants. Documented treatment: some 19 received Ad26.COV2.S at low or high dose, single or two shots; roughly 5 received placebo; per-sample allocation not given. Specimens were obtained on day 63 following the first vaccine or placebo injection. Clones were sequenced by immunoSEQ multiplex PCR, and TCRdb holds only the in-frame ones, with some missing. Of about 430,000 clones listed, more than 80% are singletons. The sequenced sample was peripheral blood, obtained in a trial of Ad26.COV2.S vaccine versus placebo. The receptor source for this set is a person between 18 and 65 years old who received the Ad26.COV2.S COVID-19 vaccine or a placebo.

The V call is TRBV7-2, the J call TRBJ2-6; TRBD1 agrees at 7 bases. The ends lost 10 bases at V and 0 bases at J; junction bases unmatched: 6. The CDR3 runs 15 residues. The germline V gene has CDR1 SGHTA and CDR2 FQGNSA. CDR3 bases: TGTGCCATTGACGACAGGGACTCTGGGGCCAACGTCCTGACTTTC. As protein: CAIDDRDSGANVLTF.

The V call is TRBV19, the J call TRBJ2-2, with a possible D match to TRBD1 (5 bases). V shed 9 bases and J shed 2 bases, with 16 bases lying between them. This CDR3 spans 15 amino acids. CDR1 is LNHDA, CDR2 SQIVND, per germline (reference sequence). The CDR3 sequence: CASIPGHSNTGELFF. Here the CDR3 DNA reads TGTGCCAGCATACCCGGACACTCTAACACCGGGGAGCTGTTTTTT.

This clone was recorded a few times. The J gene is TRBJ2-1, the V gene TRBV7-9; the match to TRBD2 covers 8 bases. The CDR3 loop spans 15 amino acids. CDR1 is SEHNR, CDR2 FQNEAQ, per germline (reference sequence). J gave up 2 bases and V 0 bases, and 0 bases lay outside the gene matches. The CDR3 DNA follows: TGTGCCAGCAGCTTAGCAGCGGGAGCCTACAATGAGCAGTTCTTC. It translates to CASSLAAGAYNEQFF.

The V call is TRBV30, the J call TRBJ2-3; a possible D gene is TRBD2 (5 bases). This CDR3 has 16 residues. Between the trimmed V and J ends, which lost 5 bases and 0 bases, there was a span of 18 bases. CDR1 is GTSNPN and CDR2 is SVGIG in the germline V gene (reference sequence). The CDR3 DNA reads as TGTGCCTGGGGGATCCCGAGCGGAGCTAGCACAGATACGCAGTATTTT. Its translation: CAWGIPSGASTDTQYF.

The chain is built from TRBV7-2 and TRBJ2-7; TRBD1 matches at 7 bases. With 7 bases clipped from V and 2 bases from J, the junction kept 17 bases outside the gene matches. Germline lookup yields CDR1 SGHTA and CDR2 FQGNSA. CDR3 size: 17 residues. The CDR3 protein is CASNNQVGGRATYEQYF. In nucleotides, the CDR3 is TGTGCCAGCAACAACCAAGTAGGGGGCAGGGCAACCTACGAGCAGTACTTC.

The rearrangement joins TRBV9 to TRBJ2-2; tentative D call: TRBD2 (5 bases). Trimming stripped 0 bases from V and 3 bases from J, with 21 bases between. Germline V gene sequence: CDR1 SGDLS, CDR2 YYNGEE. This CDR3 comprises 19 residues. CDR3 amino acids: CASSVVSGVASQDTGELFF. Here the CDR3 DNA reads TGTGCCAGCAGCGTAGTTTCCGGGGTGGCTAGCCAGGACACCGGGGAGCTGTTTTTT. Variable domain in full (rest from reference TRBV9 and TRBJ2-2): DSGVTQTPKHLITATGQRVTLRCSPRSGDLSVYWYQQSLDQGLQFLIQYYNGEERAKGNILERFSAQQFPDLHSELNLSSLELGDSALYFCASSVVSGVASQDTGELFFGEGSRLTVL.

The rearrangement uses TRBV6-5 and TRBJ2-7; no reliable D call. Per germline, CDR1 MNHEY and CDR2 SVGAGI. This CDR3 has 12 residues. V was cut by 0 bases and J by 5 bases, with 5 bases left in between. The CDR3 region is CASSYSGHEQYF. DNA of the CDR3: TGTGCCAGCAGTTACTCAGGCCACGAGCAGTACTTC.

The chain carries TRBV27 and TRBJ2-3, with D uncertain. The CDR3 is 14 amino acids. The germline V and J ends were trimmed by 0 bases and 1 base, with 5 bases remaining between them. The germline V gene encodes CDR1 MNHEY and CDR2 SMNVEV (reference sequence). CDR3 in amino acids: CASSLSPGTDTQYF. The CDR3 DNA follows: TGTGCCAGCAGTTTATCGCCGGGCACAGATACGCAGTATTTT.

CDR3 sequence: CASSLRRGRELFF. The CDR3 DNA is TGTGCCAGCAGTTTACGACGGGGCCGTGAGCTGTTTTTT. The J gene is TRBJ2-2, the V gene TRBV6-5; D may be TRBD1 or TRBD2 (5 bases each). This CDR3 spans 13 amino acids. With 4 bases removed from V and 11 bases from J, the gap between germline ends came to 14 bases. Germline V gene sequence: CDR1 MNHEY, CDR2 SVGAGI.

The rearrangement links TRBV6-5 to TRBJ1-6; D remains ambiguous. Germline CDR1 and CDR2: MNHEY and SVGAGI. The CDR3 covers 13 residues. Trimming took off 0 bases at V and 12 bases at J, with 9 bases between the two ends. CDR3 sequence: CASSYSLPEPLHF. CDR3 sequence (DNA): TGTGCCAGCAGTTACTCGCTCCCAGAACCCCTCCACTTT.

This rearrangement joins TRBV27 to TRBJ1-5; 7 nucleotides match TRBD1. V shed 5 bases and J 1 base; nucleotides not matched to a gene: 5. The germline V gene has CDR1 MNHEY and CDR2 SMNVEV (reference sequence). This CDR3 contains 15 residues. CDR3 loop: CASSLTGSSNQPQHF. DNA of the CDR3: TGTGCCAGCAGTCTGACAGGGTCGAGCAATCAGCCCCAGCATTTT.

This clone turned up a few times. The rearrangement uses TRBV10-2 and TRBJ2-1; 10 bases align to TRBD2. This CDR3 is built from 14 residues. The V segment lost 4 bases and the J segment 4 bases; nucleotides outside the gene matches: 1. Germline CDR1 reads WSHSY; CDR2 reads SAAADI. CDR3 DNA sequence: TGCGCCAGCAGTGTAGCGGGAGGATACAATGAGCAGTTCTTC. This gives the protein CASSVAGGYNEQFF.

This clone has only a few counts. This chain connects TRBV9 to TRBJ1-2; TRBD1 matches 9 bases. With V trimmed by 3 bases and J by 5 bases, 5 bases remained unmatched. The CDR3 runs 14 residues. CDR1 SGDLS and CDR2 YYNGEE come from the germline V gene. CDR3 region: CASSDGTGLYGYTF. The CDR3 DNA reads TGTGCCAGCAGCGATGGGACAGGGCTGTATGGCTACACCTTC.

This clone was found a few times. The chain uses TRBV18 and TRBJ1-2; the D gene is possibly TRBD1 (5 bases). CDR1 KGHSH and CDR2 LQKENI come from the germline V gene. V lost 3 bases and J lost 1, with 9 bases in between. CDR3 length: 14 amino acids. CDR3 nucleotide sequence: TGTGCCAGCTCACCTTTCAGGGATAACTATGGCTACACCTTC. It encodes CASSPFRDNYGYTF.

V and J are TRBV5-1 and TRBJ1-4; D gene ambiguous. The CDR3 extends over 11 amino acids. The germline gives CDR1 SGHRS, CDR2 YFSETQ. Deletions cut 4 bases from V and 8 bases from J, with 6 bases between. In DNA form, the CDR3 reads TGCGCCAGCAGCACGAAGGAAAAACTGTTTTTT. Translated: CASSTKEKLFF. Drawing the rest from reference TRBV5-1 and TRBJ1-4, the complete variable domain is KAGVTQTPRYLIKTRGQQVTLSCSPISGHRSVSWYQQTPGQGLQFLFEYFSETQRNKGNFPGRFSGRQFSNSRSEMNVSTLELGDSALYLCASSTKEKLFFGSGTQLSVL.

The CDR3 sequence is CATSWASGTDTQYF. CDR3 DNA sequence: TGTGCCACCAGTTGGGCTAGCGGCACAGATACGCAGTATTTT. The chain combines TRBV24-1 with TRBJ2-3, with TRBD2 as a possible D gene (6 bases). From germline, CDR1 is KGHDR and CDR2 SFDVKD. Trimming cost V 6 bases and J 1 base, with 10 bases left between them. The CDR3 loop spans 14 amino acids.

The CDR3 is CATSGTLNTEAFF. The CDR3 DNA follows: TGTGCCACCAGTGGAACATTGAACACTGAAGCTTTCTTT. The V call is TRBV15, the J call TRBJ1-1; D is uncertain. The V end was cut by 6 bases, the J end by 0 bases, with 8 bases between. The germline CDR1 and CDR2 sequences are LNHNV and YYDKDF (reference sequence). This CDR3 spans 13 amino acids.

V usage is TRBV3-1 (or the pseudogene TRBV3-2) and J usage is TRBJ2-1, with D possibly matching TRBD2 (5 bases). The CDR3 has 14 residues. Germline assignment: CDR1 LGHDT and CDR2 YNNKEL (reference sequence). The V end lost 0 bases, the J end lost 6 bases, and 9 bases lay between the germline ends. CDR3 bases: TGTGCCAGCAGCCAAGAAGTAGCGCTCAATGAGCAGTTCTTC. This encodes CASSQEVALNEQFF.

V usage is TRBV21-1 and J usage is TRBJ1-4. TRBV21-1 is a pseudogene segment. The CDR3 contains 16 residues. CDR3 sequence (DNA): TGTGCCAGCAGCAAAGAAGTGCGGGATTTTAATGAAAAACTGTTTTTT. This translates into CASSKEVRDFNEKLFF.

The CDR3 nucleotides read TGTGCCAGCAGCCAATGTGGGGTTTACGAGCAGTACTTC. Translated: CASSQCGVYEQYF. V gene TRBV3-1 (or the pseudogene TRBV3-2) combines with J gene TRBJ2-7; no clear D gene. CDR3 size: 13 residues. Trimming left V 2 bases short and J 4 bases short, with 9 bases between. CDR1 is LGHDT and CDR2 is YNNKEL in the germline V gene (reference sequence).

The chain joins TRBV4-1 to TRBJ1-1, with 8 bases identical to TRBD1. Germline-derived CDR1 and CDR2 are MGHRA and YSYEKL. The CDR3 sequence is 15 residues long. Losses at the gene ends were 2 bases for V and 2 bases for J; bases not matched to a gene: 4. The CDR3 DNA follows: TGCGCCAGCAGCCAAATGACAGGGGTTAACACTGAAGCTTTCTTT. Its protein is CASSQMTGVNTEAFF.

CDR3 sequence: CASSASVAHRYQETQYF. CDR3 nucleotide sequence: TGTGCCAGCAGCGCCTCTGTGGCCCACAGGTACCAAGAGACCCAGTACTTC. The rearrangement links TRBV7-9 to TRBJ2-5; tentative D call: TRBD1 (5 bases). The germline V gene encodes CDR1 SEHNR and CDR2 FQNEAQ (reference sequence). CDR3 length: 17 amino acids. The V and J ends lost 5 bases and 0 bases respectively, with 19 bases between them.

The gene calls are TRBV7-3 and TRBJ2-3; D is uncertain. Per germline, CDR1 SGHTA and CDR2 FQGTGA. V was shortened by 5 bases and J by 6 bases, with 15 bases between the two germline ends. CDR3 size: 14 residues. CDR3 nucleotides: TGTGCCAGCAGCCCGGACCGTCGGCCGGATACGCAGTATTTT. Translation gives CASSPDRRPDTQYF.

The chain is built from TRBV4-3 and TRBJ2-1; a weak D match, TRBD2 (6 bases). Germline CDR1 is LGHNA and CDR2 is YSLEER. The CDR3 is 16 residues long. V lost 1 base and J lost 0, with 10 bases in between. Here the CDR3 DNA reads TGCGCCAGCAGCCAAGCCCCCGGGAGCTCCTACAATGAGCAGTTCTTC. Its translation: CASSQAPGSSYNEQFF.

The J gene is TRBJ2-1, the V gene TRBV29-1; 10 positions match TRBD2. Germline lookup yields CDR1 SQVTM and CDR2 ANQGSEA. The CDR3 spans 11 residues. Trimming removed 6 bases from V and 10 bases from J; junction bases left unmatched: 3. Here the CDR3 reads CSVGLAEEQFF. The CDR3 nucleotides read TGCAGCGTCGGACTAGCGGAAGAGCAGTTCTTC.

The chain has TRBV6-2 or TRBV6-3 and TRBJ2-3, with a tentative D call TRBD2 (5 bases). There are 19 residues in the CDR3. The germline gives CDR1 MNHEY, CDR2 SVGEGT. Deletions cut 1 base from V and 4 bases from J, with 24 bases between. The DNA for the CDR3 is TGTGCCAGCAGTTACTTTACTAGTGGCATTAGAGCCGACGCAGATACGCAGTATTTT. Translated, it gives CASSYFTSGIRADADTQYF.

This clone appeared a single time. The chain links TRBV5-1 to TRBJ2-1; possible D gene TRBD2, 6 bases. The CDR3 is 13 residues long. CDR1 and CDR2 (germline): SGHRS, YFSETQ. V was cut by 6 bases and J by 7 bases, with 14 bases left in between. The CDR3 loop is CASNSGDRNEQFF. CDR3 DNA: TGCGCCAGCAATTCGGGAGACCGGAATGAGCAGTTCTTC.

The genes are TRBV30 and TRBJ2-1; possible D gene TRBD1, 6 bases. CDR1 GTSNPN and CDR2 SVGIG come from the germline V gene (reference sequence). Trimming took off 0 bases at V and 4 bases at J, with 7 bases between the two ends. The CDR3 consists of 13 residues. The CDR3 DNA is TGTGCCTGGAGTGTAGGGACATACAATGAGCAGTTCTTC. Its translation: CAWSVGTYNEQFF.